This T cell receptor beta chain was found in a study of patients and donors after allogeneic stem cell transplantation. Germline-derived CDR1 and CDR2 are MDHEN and SYDVKM. The CDR3 is 14 amino acids. Trimming took 5 bases from V and 5 from J; bases not matched to a gene: 5. There are a few counts of this clonotype. Each CDR3 protein is one row after TCRdb ran MiXCR on the RT-PCR reads. The table has about 160,000 distinct CDR3 sequences, roughly two fifths seen once. The sample consisted of blood, either unsorted or a sorted T cell fraction (not recorded which). The TCR sequence derives from a human donor who was either an allogeneic HSCT recipient or a stem cell or donor lymphocyte infusion donor (not recorded which). It is not recorded whose cells these are; they may come from a transplant donor. The chain has TRBV28 and TRBJ2-1, with 8 bases identical to TRBD1. CDR3 in amino acids: CASSEDRAHNEQFF. The CDR3 DNA is TGTGCCAGCAGTGAGGACAGGGCCCACAATGAGCAGTTCTTC.